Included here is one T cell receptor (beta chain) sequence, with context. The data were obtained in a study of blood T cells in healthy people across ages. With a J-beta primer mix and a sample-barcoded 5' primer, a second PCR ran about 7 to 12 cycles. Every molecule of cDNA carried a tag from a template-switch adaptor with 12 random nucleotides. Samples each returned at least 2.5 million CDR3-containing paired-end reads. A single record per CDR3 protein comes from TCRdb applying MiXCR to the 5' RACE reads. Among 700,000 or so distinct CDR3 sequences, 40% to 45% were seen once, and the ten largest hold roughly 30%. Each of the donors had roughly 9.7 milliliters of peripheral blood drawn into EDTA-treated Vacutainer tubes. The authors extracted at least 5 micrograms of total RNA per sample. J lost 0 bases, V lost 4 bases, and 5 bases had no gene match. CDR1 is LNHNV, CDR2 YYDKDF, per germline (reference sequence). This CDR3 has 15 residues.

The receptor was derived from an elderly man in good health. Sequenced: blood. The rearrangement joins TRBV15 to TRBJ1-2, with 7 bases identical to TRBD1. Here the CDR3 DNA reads TGTGCCACCAGCATTGGGACAGCGCCTAACTATGGCTACACCTTC. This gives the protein CATSIGTAPNYGYTF.